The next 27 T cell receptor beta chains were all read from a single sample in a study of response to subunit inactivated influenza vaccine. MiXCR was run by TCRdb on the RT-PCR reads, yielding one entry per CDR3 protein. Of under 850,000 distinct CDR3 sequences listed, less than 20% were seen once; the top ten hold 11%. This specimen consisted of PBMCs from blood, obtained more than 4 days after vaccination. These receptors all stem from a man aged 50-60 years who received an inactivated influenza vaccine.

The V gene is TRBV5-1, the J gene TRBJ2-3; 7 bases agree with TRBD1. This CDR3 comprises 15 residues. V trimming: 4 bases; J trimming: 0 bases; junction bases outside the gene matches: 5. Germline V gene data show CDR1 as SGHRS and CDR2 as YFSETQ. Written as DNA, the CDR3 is TGCGCCAGCAGCCGACAGGGTTCTAGCACAGATACGCAGTATTTT. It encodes CASSRQGSSTDTQYF.

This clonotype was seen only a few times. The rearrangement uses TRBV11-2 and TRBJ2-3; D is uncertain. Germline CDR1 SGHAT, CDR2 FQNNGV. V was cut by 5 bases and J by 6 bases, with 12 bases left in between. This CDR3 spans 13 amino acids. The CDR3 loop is CASSQPVKDTQYF. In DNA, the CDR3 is TGTGCCAGCAGCCAACCGGTCAAGGATACGCAGTATTTT.

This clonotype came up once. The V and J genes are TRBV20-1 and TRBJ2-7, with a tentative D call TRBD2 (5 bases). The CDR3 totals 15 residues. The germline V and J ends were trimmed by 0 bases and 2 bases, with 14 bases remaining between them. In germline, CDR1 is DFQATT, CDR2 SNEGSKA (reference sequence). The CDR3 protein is CSARDGVAATYEQYF. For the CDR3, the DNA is TGCAGTGCTAGAGACGGGGTGGCAGCAACCTACGAGCAGTACTTC.

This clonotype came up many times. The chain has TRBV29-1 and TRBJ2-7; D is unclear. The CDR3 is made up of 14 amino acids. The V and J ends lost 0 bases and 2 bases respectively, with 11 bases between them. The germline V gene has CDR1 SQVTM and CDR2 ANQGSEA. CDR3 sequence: CSVEDQSGAYEQYF. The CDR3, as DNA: TGCAGCGTTGAAGATCAAAGTGGGGCCTACGAGCAGTACTTC.

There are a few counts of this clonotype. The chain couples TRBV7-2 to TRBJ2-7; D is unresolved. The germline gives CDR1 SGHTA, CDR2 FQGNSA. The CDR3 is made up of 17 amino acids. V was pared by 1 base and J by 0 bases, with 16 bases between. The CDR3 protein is CASSLVGWTASSYEQYF. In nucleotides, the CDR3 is TGTGCCAGCAGCTTAGTAGGGTGGACGGCTAGCTCCTACGAGCAGTACTTC.

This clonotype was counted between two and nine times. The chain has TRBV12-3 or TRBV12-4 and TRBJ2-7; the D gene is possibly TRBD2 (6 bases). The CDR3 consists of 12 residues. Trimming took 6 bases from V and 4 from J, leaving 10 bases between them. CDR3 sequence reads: CASSLREYEQYF. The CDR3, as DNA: TGTGCCAGCAGCTTACGGGAGTACGAGCAGTACTTC.

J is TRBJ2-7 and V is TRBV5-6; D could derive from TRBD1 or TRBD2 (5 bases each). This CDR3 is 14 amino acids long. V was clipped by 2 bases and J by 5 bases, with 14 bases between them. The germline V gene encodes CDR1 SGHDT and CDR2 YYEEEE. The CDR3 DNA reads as TGTGCCAGCAGCTTCGGGACCCAGGAAAACGAGCAGTACTTC. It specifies CASSFGTQENEQYF.

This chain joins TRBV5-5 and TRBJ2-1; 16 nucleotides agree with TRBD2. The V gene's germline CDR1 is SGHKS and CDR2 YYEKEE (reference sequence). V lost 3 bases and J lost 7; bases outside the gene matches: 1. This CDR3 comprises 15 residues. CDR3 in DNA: TGTGCCAGCAGCTGGGGACTAGCGGGAGGGAATGAGCAGTTCTTC. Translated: CASSWGLAGGNEQFF.

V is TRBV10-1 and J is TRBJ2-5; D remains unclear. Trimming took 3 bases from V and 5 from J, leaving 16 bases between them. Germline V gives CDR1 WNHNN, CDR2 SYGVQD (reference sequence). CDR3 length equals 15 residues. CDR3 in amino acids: CASSDTGGGYETQYF. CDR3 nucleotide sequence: TGCGCCAGCAGTGATACGGGCGGTGGATATGAGACCCAGTACTTC.

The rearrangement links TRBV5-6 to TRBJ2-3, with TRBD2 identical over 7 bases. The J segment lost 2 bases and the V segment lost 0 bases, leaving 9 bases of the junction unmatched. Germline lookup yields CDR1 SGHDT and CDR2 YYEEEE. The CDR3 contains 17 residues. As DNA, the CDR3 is TGTGCCAGCAGCTTGGCCGCGCGGGAGACTCTCACAGATACGCAGTATTTT. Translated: CASSLAARETLTDTQYF.

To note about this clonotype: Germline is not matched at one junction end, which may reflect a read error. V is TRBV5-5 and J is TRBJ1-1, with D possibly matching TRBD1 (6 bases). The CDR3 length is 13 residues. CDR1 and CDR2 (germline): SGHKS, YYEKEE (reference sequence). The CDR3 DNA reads TGTGCCAGAAGCTTGGAGGGGGTTGGTGAAGCTTTCTTT. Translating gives CARSLEGVGEAFF.

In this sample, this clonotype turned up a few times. This CDR3 reads CSARVPVNSYEQYF. The CDR3 DNA follows: TGCAGTGCTAGGGTTCCAGTGAATTCCTACGAGCAGTACTTC. This chain joins TRBV20-1 and TRBJ2-7; D is ambiguous. Trimming removed 3 bases at V and 1 base at J, with 13 bases between. The CDR3 totals 14 residues. The V gene's germline CDR1 is DFQATT and CDR2 SNEGSKA (reference sequence).

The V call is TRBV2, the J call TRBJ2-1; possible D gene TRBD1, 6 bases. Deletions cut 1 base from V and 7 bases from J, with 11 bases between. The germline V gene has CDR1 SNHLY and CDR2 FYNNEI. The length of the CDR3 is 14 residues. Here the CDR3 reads CASSEVLRGNEQFF. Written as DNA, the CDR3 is TGTGCCAGCAGTGAAGTTCTGAGGGGGAATGAGCAGTTCTTC. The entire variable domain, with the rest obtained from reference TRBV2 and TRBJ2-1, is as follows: EPEVTQTPSHQVTQMGQEVILRCVPISNHLYFYWYRQILGQKVEFLVSFYNNEISEKSEIFDDQFSVERPDGSNFTLKIRSTKLEDSAMYFCASSEVLRGNEQFFGPGTRLTVL.

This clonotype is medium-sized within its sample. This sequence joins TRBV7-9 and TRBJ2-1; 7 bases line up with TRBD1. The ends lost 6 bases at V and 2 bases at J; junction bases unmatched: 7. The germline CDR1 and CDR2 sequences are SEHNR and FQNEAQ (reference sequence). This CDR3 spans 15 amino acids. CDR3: CASSLGQGAYNEQFF. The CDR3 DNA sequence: TGTGCCAGCAGTTTGGGGCAGGGGGCCTACAATGAGCAGTTCTTC. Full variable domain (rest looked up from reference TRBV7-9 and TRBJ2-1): DTGVSQNPRHKITKRGQNVTFRCDPISEHNRLYWYRQTLGQGPEFLTYFQNEAQLEKSRLLSDRFSAERPKGSFSTLEIQRTEQGDSAMYLCASSLGQGAYNEQFFGPGTRLTVL.

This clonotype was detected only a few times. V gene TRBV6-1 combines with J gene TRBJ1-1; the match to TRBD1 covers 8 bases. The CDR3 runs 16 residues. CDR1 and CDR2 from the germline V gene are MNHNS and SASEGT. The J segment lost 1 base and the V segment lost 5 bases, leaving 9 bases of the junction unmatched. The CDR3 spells CASSPRTGRGNTEAFF. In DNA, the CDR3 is TGTGCCAGCAGTCCCCGGACAGGGCGAGGGAACACTGAAGCTTTCTTT.

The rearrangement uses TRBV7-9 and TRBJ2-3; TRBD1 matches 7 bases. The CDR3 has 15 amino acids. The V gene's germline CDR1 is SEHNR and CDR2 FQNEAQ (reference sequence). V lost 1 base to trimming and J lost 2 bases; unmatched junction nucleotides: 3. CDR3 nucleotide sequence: TGTGCCAGCAGCTTAGAACAGGGGTTCACAGATACGCAGTATTTT. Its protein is CASSLEQGFTDTQYF.

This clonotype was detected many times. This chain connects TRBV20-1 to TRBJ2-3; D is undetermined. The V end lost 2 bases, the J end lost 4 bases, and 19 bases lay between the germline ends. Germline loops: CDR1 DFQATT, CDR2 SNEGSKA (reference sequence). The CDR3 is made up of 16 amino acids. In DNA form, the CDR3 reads TGCAGTGCTAGAACCGGGCCTCTAAATGGGGCAGATACGCAGTATTTT. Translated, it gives CSARTGPLNGADTQYF.

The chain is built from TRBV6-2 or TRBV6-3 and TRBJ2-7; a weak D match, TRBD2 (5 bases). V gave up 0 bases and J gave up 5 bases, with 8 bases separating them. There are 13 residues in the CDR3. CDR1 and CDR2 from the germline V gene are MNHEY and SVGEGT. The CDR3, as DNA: TGTGCCAGCAGTTACTCGGGAGACCACGAGCAGTACTTC. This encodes CASSYSGDHEQYF.

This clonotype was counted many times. Here the CDR3 reads CAISESIAGEQFF. CDR3 coding DNA: TGTGCCATCAGTGAGTCCATAGCCGGTGAGCAGTTCTTC. This chain uses TRBV10-3 with TRBJ2-1, with D uncertain. Germline V lookup: CDR1 ENHRY, CDR2 SYGVKD. CDR3 length: 13 residues. V dropped 0 bases and J dropped 9 bases, with 9 bases sitting between them.

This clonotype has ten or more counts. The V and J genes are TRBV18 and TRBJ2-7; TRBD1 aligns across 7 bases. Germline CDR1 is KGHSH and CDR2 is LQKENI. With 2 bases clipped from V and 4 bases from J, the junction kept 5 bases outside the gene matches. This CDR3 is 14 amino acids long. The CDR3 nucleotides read TGTGCCAGCTCACCATATGGGACAGCGTACGAGCAGTACTTC. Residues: CASSPYGTAYEQYF.

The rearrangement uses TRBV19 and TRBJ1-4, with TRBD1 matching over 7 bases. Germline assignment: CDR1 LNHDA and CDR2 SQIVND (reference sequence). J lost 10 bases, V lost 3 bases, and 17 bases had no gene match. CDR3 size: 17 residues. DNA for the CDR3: TGTGCCAGTAGTATCATCCGATCCACGGGACAGTGGGGAAAACTGTTTTTT. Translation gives CASSIIRSTGQWGKLFF. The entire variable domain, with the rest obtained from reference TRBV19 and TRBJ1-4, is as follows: DGGITQSPKYLFRKEGQNVTLSCEQNLNHDAMYWYRQDPGQGLRLIYYSQIVNDFQKGDIAEGYSVSREKKESFPLTVTSAQKNPTAFYLCASSIIRSTGQWGKLFFGSGTQLSVL.

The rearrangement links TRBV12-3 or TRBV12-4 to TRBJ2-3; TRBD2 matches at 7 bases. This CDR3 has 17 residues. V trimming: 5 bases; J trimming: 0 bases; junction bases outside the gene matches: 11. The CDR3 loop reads CASSLGLVEWSTDTQYF. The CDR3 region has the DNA TGTGCCAGCAGTCTAGGACTAGTCGAGTGGAGCACAGATACGCAGTATTTT.

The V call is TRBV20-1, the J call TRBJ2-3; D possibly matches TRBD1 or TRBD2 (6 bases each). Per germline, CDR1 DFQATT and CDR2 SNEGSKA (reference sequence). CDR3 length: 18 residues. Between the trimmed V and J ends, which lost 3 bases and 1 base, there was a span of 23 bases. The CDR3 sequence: CSASGRGKGSGGTDTQYF. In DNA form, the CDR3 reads TGCAGTGCTAGTGGAAGGGGGAAGGGGTCGGGGGGCACAGATACGCAGTATTTT.

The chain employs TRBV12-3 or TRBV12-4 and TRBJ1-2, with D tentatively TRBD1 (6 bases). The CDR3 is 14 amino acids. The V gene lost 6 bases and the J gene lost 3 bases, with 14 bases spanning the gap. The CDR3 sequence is CASSEIDRYYGYTF. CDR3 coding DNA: TGTGCCAGCAGCGAAATCGACAGGTACTATGGCTACACCTTC.

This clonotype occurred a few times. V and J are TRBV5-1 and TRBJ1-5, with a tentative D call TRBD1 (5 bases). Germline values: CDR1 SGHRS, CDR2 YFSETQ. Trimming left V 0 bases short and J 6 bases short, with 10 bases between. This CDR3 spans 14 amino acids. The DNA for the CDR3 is TGCGCCAGCAGCTTGGTCGCAGGGAGTCAGCCCCAGCATTTT. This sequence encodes CASSLVAGSQPQHF. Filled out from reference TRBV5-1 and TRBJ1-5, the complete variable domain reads KAGVTQTPRYLIKTRGQQVTLSCSPISGHRSVSWYQQTPGQGLQFLFEYFSETQRNKGNFPGRFSGRQFSNSRSEMNVSTLELGDSALYLCASSLVAGSQPQHFGDGTRLSIL.

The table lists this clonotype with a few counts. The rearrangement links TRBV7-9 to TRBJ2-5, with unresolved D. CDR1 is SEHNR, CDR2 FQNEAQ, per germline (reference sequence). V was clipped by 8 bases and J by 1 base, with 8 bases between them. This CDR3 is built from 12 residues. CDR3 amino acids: CASVIAQETQYF. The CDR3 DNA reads TGTGCCAGCGTCATAGCCCAAGAGACCCAGTACTTC. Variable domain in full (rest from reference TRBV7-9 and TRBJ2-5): DTGVSQNPRHKITKRGQNVTFRCDPISEHNRLYWYRQTLGQGPEFLTYFQNEAQLEKSRLLSDRFSAERPKGSFSTLEIQRTEQGDSAMYLCASVIAQETQYFGPGTRLLVL.

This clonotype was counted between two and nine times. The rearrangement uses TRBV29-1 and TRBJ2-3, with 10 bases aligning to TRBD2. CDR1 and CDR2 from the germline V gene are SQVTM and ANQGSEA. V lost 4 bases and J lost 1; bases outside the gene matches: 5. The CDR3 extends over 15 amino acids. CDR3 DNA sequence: TGCAGCGTTGTCGGCCTAGCGGGGGGCACAGATACGCAGTATTTT. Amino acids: CSVVGLAGGTDTQYF.